One sample yielded the 2 T cell receptor beta chains listed below, sequenced in a study of sequential checkpoint blockade in melanoma (dated by TCRdb to between 2018 and 2021). What this sample's treatment or condition label stands for: randomized to nivolumab then ipilimumab (arm A) or the reverse (arm B). Libraries were constructed by the immunoSEQ multiplex PCR assay. TCRdb retrieved this table from immuneACCESS and kept in-frame rearrangements only. Not all clones are present; in checked studies, unresolved V genes account for under half, and no reason is known for the remainder. Here the sample has over 15,000 clones; 60% to 80% occur a single time. The ten largest clones take up approximately 10% of the sample. Sample: CD8+ T cells sorted from blood (inferred from file names), taken from a patient given nivolumab and ipilimumab in sequence. Receptor source: a human donor with melanoma.

The chain carries TRBV6-1 and TRBJ1-5; D is possibly TRBD1 (6 bases). V was shortened by 2 bases and J by 4 bases, with 9 bases between the two germline ends. This CDR3 region has 14 residues. The germline CDR1 and CDR2 sequences are MNHNS and SASEGT. CDR3: CASSESRGNQPQHF. DNA of the CDR3: TGTGCCAGCAGTGAATCCAGGGGAAATCAGCCCCAGCATTTT.

The chain combines TRBV6-5 with TRBJ2-5, with D perhaps TRBD2 (6 bases). The closer fit of TRBJ2-7 to the DNA end suggests the J call may be wrong. The CDR3 has 13 residues. Germline CDR1 MNHEY, CDR2 SVGAGI. CDR3 protein: CASSGTGSGEQYF. As DNA, the CDR3 is TGTGCCAGCAGTGGGACTGGTAGTGGCGAGCAGTACTTC.